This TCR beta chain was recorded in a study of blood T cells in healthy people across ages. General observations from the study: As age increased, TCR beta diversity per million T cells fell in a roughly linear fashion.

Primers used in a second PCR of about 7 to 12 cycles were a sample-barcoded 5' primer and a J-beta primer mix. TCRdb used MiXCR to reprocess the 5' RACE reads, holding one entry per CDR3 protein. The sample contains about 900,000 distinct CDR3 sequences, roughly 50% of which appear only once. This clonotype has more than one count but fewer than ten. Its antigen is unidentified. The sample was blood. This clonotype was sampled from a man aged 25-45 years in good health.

CDR3 amino acids: CSAATTGEKLFF. The CDR3 DNA follows: TGCAGTGCTGCCACGACAGGGGAAAAACTGTTTTTT. The chain has TRBV20-1 and TRBJ1-4; 7 bases match TRBD1. J lost 8 bases, V lost 5 bases, and 5 bases had no gene match. The V gene's germline CDR1 is DFQATT and CDR2 SNEGSKA (reference sequence). The CDR3 runs to 12 residues.